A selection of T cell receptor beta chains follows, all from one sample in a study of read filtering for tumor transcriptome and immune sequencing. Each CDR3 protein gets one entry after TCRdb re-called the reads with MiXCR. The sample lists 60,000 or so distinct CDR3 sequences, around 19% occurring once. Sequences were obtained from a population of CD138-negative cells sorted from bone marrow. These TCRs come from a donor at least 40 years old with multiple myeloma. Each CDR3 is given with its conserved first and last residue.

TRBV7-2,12,CASRRNTGELFF
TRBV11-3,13,CASSQGLRDEQFF
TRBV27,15,CASRLRDRVYNEQFF
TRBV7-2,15,CASSTGRAEYNEQFF
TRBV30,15,CACPGGAGRTDTQYF
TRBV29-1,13,CSVSDRVYNEQFF
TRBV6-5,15,CASNLAGANTGELFF
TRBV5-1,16,CASSLGAGEPYNEQFF
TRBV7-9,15,CASSRILQGYNEQFF
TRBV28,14,CASSQTSVFYEQYF
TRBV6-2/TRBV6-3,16,CTSSYSSGVPYDEQFF
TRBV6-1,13,CVSNPRDEGKQYF
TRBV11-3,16,CASSNSWTEGGCEQYF
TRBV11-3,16,CASSALGGANTGELFF
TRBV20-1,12,CSAREGRGTQYF
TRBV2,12,CASIEIHAEALF
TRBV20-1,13,CSAHRGINYGYTF
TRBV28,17,CAGSPRTSGRADGEQFF
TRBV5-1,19,CASSSGSGRDLLSSYEQYF
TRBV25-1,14,CASSVAGGYNEQFF
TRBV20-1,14,CSASRQVPQETQYF
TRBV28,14,CASSPGTGYNEQFF
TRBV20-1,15,CSARPPGQGINGYTF
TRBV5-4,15,CASSLTSGITDTQYF
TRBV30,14,CAWSEGTKGNTIYF
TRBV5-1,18,CASSRQPGTGVVNYGYTF
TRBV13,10,CASSGSEQYF
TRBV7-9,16,CASSDNVGDRSYEQYF
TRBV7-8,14,CASETQGARTEAFF
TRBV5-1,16,CASNPLSTENTGELFF
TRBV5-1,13,CASSLAGASEAFF
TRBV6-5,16,CASSYSGGASGQPQHF
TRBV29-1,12,CSVEQGPKTQYF
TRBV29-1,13,CSVTGTARGTQYF
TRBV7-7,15,CAGSLEAGVPDEQFF
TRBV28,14,CASSLGTSNQPQHF
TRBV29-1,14,CSVEAGGNYNEQFF
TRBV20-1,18,CSAITVGASGRWGETQYF
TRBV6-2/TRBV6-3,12,CASRESSYEQYF
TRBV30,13,CAWSIGQGYEQYF
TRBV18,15,CASSPPSRGNNEQFF
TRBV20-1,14,CSARGVAGANVLTF
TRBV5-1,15,CASSLVRGRTGELFF
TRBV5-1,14,CASSVGQGAYEQYF
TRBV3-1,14,CASSPRTETYEQYF
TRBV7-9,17,CASSPDPGILIQETQYF
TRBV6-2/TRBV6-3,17,CACYPVTRSSGENEQFF
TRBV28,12,CPSRISYNDQFF
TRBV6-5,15,CASSYSGGKADTQYF
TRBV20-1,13,CSALVLAGYEQYF